The clone carrying this T cell receptor beta chain was counted only a few times. Its antigen is undetermined. The study reverse transcribed the entire isolated RNA, so it sequenced expressed TCRB transcripts. The method was immunoSEQ multiplex PCR; TCRdb's version includes in-frame clones alone and lacks a portion of them. The data contain nearly 700,000 clones, roughly an eighth of them singletons. The record originates from a study of beta chain features in type 1 diabetes. Study background: The number of sorted cells examined across all samples was approximately 100 million.

Study results and caveats: The study left unresolved whether HLA type influences TCRB rearrangement. Moderate but significant shortening of TCRB CDR3s was recorded in all four CD4+ subsets from Type 1 diabetes patients.

V was clipped by 0 bases and J by 0 bases, with 12 bases between them. CDR1 and CDR2 from the germline V gene are SGHRS and YFSETQ. CDR3 length: 16 residues. A single heparinised blood sample, averaging approximately 100 mL, was obtained per donor. This chain links TRBV5-1 with TRBJ1-2, with a tentative D call TRBD1 (5 bases). The source is a man between 18 and 35 years old with type 1 diabetes. Specimen: naive CD4+ T cells from blood. The DNA for the CDR3 is TGCGCCAGCAGCTTGGAGGGACGCAGTTCTAACTATGGCTACACCTTC. Its protein is CASSLEGRSSNYGYTF.